This TCR beta chain was identified during a study of shared clonotypes between healthy human individuals. In germline, CDR1 is SEHNR, CDR2 FQNEAQ (reference sequence). This CDR3 is 13 amino acids long. Trimming shortened V by 6 bases and J by 3 bases, and 12 bases separated the two germline ends. TCRdb's copy holds only in-frame clones and misses some; the assay was immunoSEQ multiplex PCR. The top ten hold over 1.3% of the sample, which has 850,000 to 1,200,000 clones, roughly 75% seen once. The sequenced sample consisted of memory CD4+ T cells sorted from blood. Subset given: CD45RA-negative fraction. The chain joins TRBV7-9 to TRBJ2-7; TRBD2 is a possible D gene (5 bases). This TCR was sampled from a man aged 18 to 30 in good health. CDR3 nucleotide sequence: TGTGCCAGCAGTTCCGGGGAGATCTACGAGCAGTACTTC. Translation: CASSSGEIYEQYF. Drawing the rest from reference TRBV7-9 and TRBJ2-7, the complete variable domain is DTGVSQNPRHKITKRGQNVTFRCDPISEHNRLYWYRQTLGQGPEFLTYFQNEAQLEKSRLLSDRFSAERPKGSFSTLEIQRTEQGDSAMYLCASSSGEIYEQYFGPGTRLTVT.